The rows below give T cell receptor beta chains drawn from one sample of a study of T cells after yellow fever vaccination. MiXCR was run by TCRdb on the 5' RACE reads, yielding one entry per CDR3 protein. The sample comprises over 300,000 distinct CDR3 sequences, 4.1% of which are singletons, and 20% to 25% rests with the top ten. This specimen consisted of PBMCs, obtained 5 days after the yellow fever booster vaccination. Source of these receptors: a man younger than 35 who received the YFV17D yellow fever vaccine. CDR3s include the opening cysteine and the closing phenylalanine or tryptophan. Fields, in order: V gene, J gene, clone size, CDR3 protein. Expanded clones are given a class, and other clones once, few, many or no size at all.

>TRBV2|TRBJ2-2|few
CASIGGLNTGELFF
>TRBV18|TRBJ1-1|many
CASSPVEVNTEAFF
>TRBV5-5|TRBJ2-1|-
CASSFSGTGPYNEQFF
>TRBV5-1|TRBJ2-3|many
CASSLGTRRADTQYF
>TRBV12-3/TRBV12-4|TRBJ2-4|-
CASSLSGGGGIQYF
>TRBV5-1|TRBJ2-5|few
CASSIVGSQETQYF
>TRBV20-1|TRBJ2-1|few
CSATLAGGRNEQFF
>TRBV12-3/TRBV12-4|TRBJ1-1|many
CASSLYRVGTEAFF
>TRBV7-2|TRBJ1-1|few
CASSQTGANTEAFF
>TRBV5-1|TRBJ2-3|few
CASSPGGVSTDTQYF
>TRBV29-1|TRBJ1-4|-
CSALGGIATNEKLFF
>TRBV10-3|TRBJ1-1|-
CATGGTLIMNTEAFF
>TRBV7-2|TRBJ2-5|-
CASSSPTWETQYF
>TRBV4-3|TRBJ1-6|many
CASSQGSGARSPLHF
>TRBV7-2|TRBJ2-5|few
CASSTTRQETQYF